Each of the 15 T cell receptor beta chains below was sequenced from the same sample in a study of cytomegalovirus exposure and HLA in healthy donors. The primer mix had 60 Vbeta and 13 Jbeta primers. The repertoire was sequenced with immunoSEQ multiplex PCR; TCRdb's copy has only in-frame clones and lacks some. The repertoire holds around 200,000 clones, with about 75% as singletons. The sample was PBMCs. Receptors originate from a male donor in good health and CMV-seronegative.

The chain is built from TRBV19 and TRBJ2-2, with 7 bases fitting TRBD2. CDR1 is LNHDA and CDR2 is SQIVND in the germline V gene (reference sequence). The CDR3 totals 17 residues. V shed 7 bases and J 2 bases; nucleotides not matched to a gene: 13. CDR3 sequence: CASNSWGLAVNTGELFF. The CDR3 region has the DNA TGTGCCAGTAACTCATGGGGCCTAGCGGTTAACACCGGGGAGCTGTTTTTT.

CDR3 amino acids: CASRDSSGTGAYGYTF. DNA of the CDR3: TGTGCCAGCAGGGATAGCTCCGGGACAGGGGCCTATGGCTACACCTTC. The chain has TRBV13 and TRBJ1-2; 10 bases align to TRBD1. The V gene end was trimmed by 6 bases and the J gene end by 4 bases; junction bases not matched to a gene: 11. This CDR3 comprises 16 residues. Germline V gene data show CDR1 as PRHDT and CDR2 as FYEKMQ (reference sequence).

The chain has TRBV15 and TRBJ2-1; 7 nucleotides agree with TRBD1. The CDR3 runs 13 residues. The V gene's germline CDR1 is LNHNV and CDR2 YYDKDF (reference sequence). The V segment lost 0 bases and the J segment 10 bases; nucleotides outside the gene matches: 3. CDR3 in amino acids: CATSRDLDREQFF. For the CDR3, the DNA is TGTGCCACCAGCAGAGACCTGGACAGGGAGCAGTTCTTC. The full variable domain, completed using reference TRBV15 and TRBJ2-1, is DAMVIQNPRYQVTQFGKPVTLSCSQTLNHNVMYWYQQKSSQAPKLLFHYYDKDFNNEADTPDNFQSRRPNTSFCFLDIRSPGLGDTAMYLCATSRDLDREQFFGPGTRLTVL.

The chain combines TRBV19 with TRBJ1-1; D possibly corresponds to TRBD1 (5 bases). CDR3 length: 13 residues. The V end lost 1 base, the J end lost 3 bases, and 6 bases lay between the germline ends. Germline lookup yields CDR1 LNHDA and CDR2 SQIVND (reference sequence). The CDR3 nucleotides are TGTGCCAGTAGTATAGTAGGGGACACTGAAGCTTTCTTT. It is translated as CASSIVGDTEAFF.

The rearrangement uses TRBV6-6 and TRBJ2-1, with D unclear. The CDR3 length is 14 residues. Trimming shortened V by 4 bases and J by 1 base, and 8 bases separated the two germline ends. The germline V gene encodes CDR1 MNHNY and CDR2 SVGAGI (reference sequence). The DNA of the CDR3 is TGTGCCAGCAGTTCCCCACATTCCTACAATGAGCAGTTCTTC. It translates to CASSSPHSYNEQFF.

The rearrangement uses TRBV4-1 and TRBJ2-7; 9 bases are shared with TRBD2. Germline CDR1 reads MGHRA; CDR2 reads YSYEKL. The J segment lost 4 bases and the V segment lost 5 bases, leaving 9 bases of the junction unmatched. The CDR3 length is 15 residues. CDR3 nucleotide sequence: TGCGCCAGCAGCACACCCGGGACTAGCTTGTACGAGCAGTACTTC. This gives the protein CASSTPGTSLYEQYF.

V usage is TRBV19 and J usage is TRBJ1-5, with D unresolved. Trimming took off 4 bases at V and 9 bases at J, with 13 bases between the two ends. This CDR3 spans 13 amino acids. Looked up from germline, CDR1 is LNHDA and CDR2 is SQIVND (reference sequence). CDR3 amino acids: CASSSPGVGPQHF. CDR3 in DNA: TGTGCCAGTAGTAGTCCCGGGGTAGGGCCCCAGCATTTT.

In this sample, this clone is medium-sized. The chain's CDR3 is CASSEGTSDTDTQYF. Written as DNA, the CDR3 is TGTGCCAGCAGCGAAGGGACTAGCGACACAGATACGCAGTATTTT. The V and J genes are TRBV6-4 and TRBJ2-3; 10 bases fit TRBD2. Germline V gives CDR1 MRHNA, CDR2 SNTAGT. V lost 6 bases and J lost 2; bases outside the gene matches: 5. The CDR3 loop spans 15 amino acids.

CDR3 sequence (DNA): TGTGCCAGCGGGGGCCGGGTAGATACGCAGTATTTT. Amino acids: CASGGRVDTQYF. The chain joins TRBV13 to TRBJ2-3, with a weak D call TRBD1 (6 bases). The CDR3 contains 12 residues. Germline loops: CDR1 PRHDT, CDR2 FYEKMQ (reference sequence). The germline V and J ends were trimmed by 8 bases and 5 bases, with 11 bases remaining between them.

CDR3 sequence (DNA): TGTGCCAGCAGCCCCGACAGAAATGAGCAGTTCTTC. Amino acid sequence: CASSPDRNEQFF. The chain combines TRBV11-3 with TRBJ2-1; D is perhaps TRBD1 (5 bases). This CDR3 is 12 amino acids long. V was cut by 5 bases and J by 7 bases, with 9 bases left in between. Germline assignment: CDR1 SGHNT and CDR2 YENEEA.

CDR3 sequence: CASSLADRIFVV. The CDR3 DNA follows: TGTGCCAGCAGTTTAGCGGACAGAATATTTGTCGTC. The V and J genes are TRBV28 and TRBJ2-7, with D tentatively TRBD1 (6 bases). Germline CDR1 MDHEN, CDR2 SYDVKM. This CDR3 is 12 amino acids long.

The chain joins TRBV7-6 to TRBJ2-5; 10 bases fit TRBD1. The end of the DNA fits TRBJ2-7 better, so the J call may be wrong. This CDR3 contains 15 residues. The V gene's germline CDR1 is SGHVS and CDR2 FNYEAQ. The CDR3 DNA sequence: TGTGCCAGCAGCTTATCGGGACAGGGGTCCTACGAGCAGTACTTC. Protein product: CASSLSGQGSYEQYF.

The J gene is TRBJ2-3, the V gene TRBV5-1; the D gene is possibly TRBD2 (6 bases). The germline V gene encodes CDR1 SGHRS and CDR2 YFSETQ. V lost 4 bases and J 2 bases, leaving 11 bases between the germline ends. The CDR3 has 14 amino acids. The CDR3 is CASSPGTDTDTQYF. CDR3 nucleotides: TGCGCCAGCAGCCCCGGGACTGACACAGATACGCAGTATTTT.

V gene TRBV4-2 combines with J gene TRBJ2-2; 13 bases align to TRBD2. V lost 4 bases, J lost 7 bases, and 9 bases stayed unmatched. The germline V gene encodes CDR1 LGHNA and CDR2 YNFKEQ. CDR3 length: 17 residues. The CDR3 bases are TGTGCCAGCAGCCCCCCTGGACTAGCGGGAGATATCGGGGAGCTGTTTTTT. Its translation: CASSPPGLAGDIGELFF.

The rearrangement links TRBV28 to TRBJ2-1; 9 bases agree with TRBD2. The junction had 12 bases not matched to a gene; V was cut back by 2 bases and J by 4 bases. There are 18 residues in the CDR3. The germline CDR1 and CDR2 sequences are MDHEN and SYDVKM. CDR3 region: CASSLGLAGRTQYNEQFF. The CDR3 DNA reads as TGTGCCAGCAGTTTAGGGCTAGCGGGACGAACCCAATACAATGAGCAGTTCTTC.